This entry concerns a single T cell receptor (beta chain). The sample comes from a study of blood T cells in healthy people across ages. Alongside a J-beta primer mix, a sample-barcoded 5' primer served in a second PCR lasting about 7 to 12 cycles. TCRdb processed the 5' RACE reads anew with MiXCR; each CDR3 protein has one entry. The sample has 500,000 to 550,000 distinct CDR3 sequences; approximately 25% are singletons. The V end lost 4 bases, the J end lost 5 bases, and 20 bases lay between the germline ends. The CDR3 is 16 amino acids. Germline V gene data show CDR1 as MGHRA and CDR2 as YSYEKL. The sample was also linked to a second study, of T cells of mothers and their children.

The sequence was collected from a boy younger than 18 in good health. The chain couples TRBV4-1 to TRBJ1-1; D is unresolved. Sample: blood. CDR3 loop: CASSLRHLIPETEAFF. The CDR3, as DNA: TGCGCCAGCAGCCTTCGACACCTTATACCGGAAACTGAAGCTTTCTTT.